Each of the 28 T cell receptor beta chains below was sequenced from the same sample in a study of cytomegalovirus exposure and HLA in healthy donors. The PCR made use of 60 Vbeta and 13 Jbeta primers. Profiled with immunoSEQ multiplex PCR; TCRdb holds only in-frame clones, not every one. Listed are 25,000 to 30,000 clones; approximately 0.71% falls within the top ten. Sequencing input: PBMCs. These receptors came from a young man in good health and CMV-seronegative.

The J gene is TRBJ2-2, the V gene TRBV11-3, with 10 bases lining up with TRBD1. CDR3 length equals 16 residues. J was trimmed by 0 bases and V by 5 bases; bases with no gene match: 3. CDR1 and CDR2 from the germline V gene are SGHNT and YENEEA. As DNA, the CDR3 is TGTGCCAGCAGCCCTGGACAGGGGGCGAACACCGGGGAGCTGTTTTTT. This sequence encodes CASSPGQGANTGELFF.

The chain joins TRBV5-5 to TRBJ2-1; 9 bases align to TRBD2. Germline V lookup: CDR1 SGHKS, CDR2 YYEKEE (reference sequence). The junction had 7 bases not matched to a gene; V was cut back by 3 bases and J by 3 bases. The CDR3 totals 16 residues. CDR3: CASSSSLAGDYNEQFF. Here the CDR3 DNA reads TGTGCCAGCAGCTCCTCTTTAGCGGGAGACTACAATGAGCAGTTCTTC.

This sequence joins TRBV7-9 and TRBJ2-7, with D perhaps matching TRBD1 (6 bases). Germline lookup yields CDR1 SEHNR and CDR2 FQNEAQ (reference sequence). The CDR3 is 14 amino acids. Trimming took 3 bases from V and 7 from J, leaving 16 bases between them. CDR3 sequence reads: CASSLSQGSREQYF. DNA of the CDR3: TGTGCCAGCAGCTTGTCACAGGGATCGAGGGAGCAGTACTTC.

The chain recombines TRBV30 with TRBJ2-2; possibly TRBD1 for D (5 bases). This CDR3 contains 13 residues. Between the trimmed V and J ends, which lost 7 bases and 4 bases, there was a span of 13 bases. Germline CDR1 is GTSNPN and CDR2 is SVGIG (reference sequence). The CDR3 coding sequence is TGTGCCTATAGGACAACCGCCACCGGGGAGCTGTTTTTT. Protein sequence: CAYRTTATGELFF.

The chain carries TRBV30 and TRBJ1-1; the D gene is possibly TRBD1 (6 bases). In germline, CDR1 is GTSNPN, CDR2 SVGIG (reference sequence). The CDR3 contains 14 residues. V shed 6 bases and J shed 1 base, with 15 bases lying between them. For the CDR3, the DNA is TGTGCCTGTCGCTTAACAGGGCAGAACACTGAAGCTTTCTTT. It yields the protein CACRLTGQNTEAFF.

This rearrangement joins TRBV6-6 to TRBJ2-7, with 11 bases identical to TRBD1. The germline gives CDR1 MNHNY, CDR2 SVGAGI (reference sequence). This CDR3 region has 14 residues. Trimming took 6 bases from V and 3 from J; bases not matched to a gene: 4. CDR3 amino acids: CASRGTGGSYEQYF. The CDR3, as DNA: TGTGCCAGCAGGGGGACAGGGGGGAGCTACGAGCAGTACTTC.

This sequence joins TRBV11-2 and TRBJ2-7; 9 positions match TRBD1. CDR1 and CDR2 from the germline V gene are SGHAT and FQNNGV. The CDR3 is 15 amino acids. V lost 5 bases and J lost 0; bases outside the gene matches: 5. The CDR3 reads CASSQRDRVSYEQYF. CDR3 DNA sequence: TGTGCCAGCAGCCAGAGGGACAGGGTCTCCTACGAGCAGTACTTC.

V gene TRBV6-1 combines with J gene TRBJ1-3; D perhaps matches TRBD1 (5 bases). CDR1 MNHNS and CDR2 SASEGT come from the germline V gene. V was cut by 6 bases and J by 0 bases, with 9 bases left in between. The CDR3 sequence is 14 residues long. The CDR3 sequence: CASRGVFSGNTIYF. The CDR3 DNA reads as TGTGCCAGCAGAGGGGTATTCTCTGGAAACACCATATATTTT.

The rearrangement links TRBV5-1 to TRBJ2-7, with 10 bases fitting TRBD2. Trimming took 5 bases from V and 2 from J; bases not matched to a gene: 4. Germline CDR1 reads SGHRS; CDR2 reads YFSETQ. This CDR3 region has 14 residues. In nucleotides, the CDR3 is TGCGCCAGCAGGCCCCTAGCGGGAGCCTACGAGCAGTACTTC. Translation: CASRPLAGAYEQYF.

The chain uses TRBV18 and TRBJ2-1; 12 bases map to TRBD2. The germline CDR1 and CDR2 sequences are KGHSH and LQKENI. V was clipped by 2 bases and J by 6 bases; unmatched bases: 8. The length of the CDR3 is 17 residues. CDR3: CASSPFPTSGGFNEQFF. The CDR3 nucleotides read TGTGCCAGCTCACCATTCCCGACTAGCGGGGGATTCAATGAGCAGTTCTTC.

This sequence joins TRBV28 and TRBJ1-5, with a weak D call TRBD1 (5 bases). Germline V lookup: CDR1 MDHEN, CDR2 SYDVKM. CDR3 size: 12 residues. With 8 bases removed from V and 5 bases from J, the gap between germline ends came to 10 bases. CDR3 sequence (DNA): TGTGCCAGCGAAGGGGTCGATCAGCCCCAGCATTTT. Translation: CASEGVDQPQHF.

V usage is TRBV30 and J usage is TRBJ1-1, with a weak D call TRBD1 (5 bases). V was pared by 3 bases and J by 1 base, with 18 bases between. Germline V gene sequence: CDR1 GTSNPN, CDR2 SVGIG (reference sequence). This CDR3 spans 16 amino acids. CDR3 residues: CAWSGGSGRANTEAFF. As DNA, the CDR3 is TGTGCCTGGAGCGGGGGAAGTGGCAGGGCGAACACTGAAGCTTTCTTT.

V is TRBV28 and J is TRBJ2-7; 9 bases line up with TRBD1. The CDR3 length is 21 residues. J gave up 1 base and V 4 bases, and 23 bases lay outside the gene matches. Germline CDR1 is MDHEN and CDR2 is SYDVKM. In nucleotides, the CDR3 is TGTGCCAGCAGTTCTCAGACCATCGGGACAGGGTTCATTCCGACATCCTACGAGCAGTACTTC. Translating gives CASSSQTIGTGFIPTSYEQYF. Using reference TRBV28 and TRBJ2-7 for the parts outside the CDR3, the full variable domain is DVKVTQSSRYLVKRTGEKVFLECVQDMDHENMFWYRQDPGLGLRLIYFSYDVKMKEKGDIPEGYSVSREKKERFSLILESASTNQTSMYLCASSSQTIGTGFIPTSYEQYFGPGTRLTVT.

The J gene is TRBJ2-7, the V gene TRBV19; 11 nucleotides align to TRBD2. Germline-derived CDR1 and CDR2 are LNHDA and SQIVND (reference sequence). After removal of 7 bases from V and 3 bases from J, the junction contained 5 bases not matched to a gene. The CDR3 loop spans 14 amino acids. CDR3 loop: CASNTGLADYEQYF. DNA for the CDR3: TGTGCCAGTAACACGGGACTAGCGGACTACGAGCAGTACTTC.

The chain carries TRBV19 and TRBJ2-3; 7 bases map to TRBD2. The CDR3 covers 16 residues. V shed 4 bases and J 1 base; nucleotides not matched to a gene: 8. Germline-derived CDR1 and CDR2 are LNHDA and SQIVND (reference sequence). In nucleotides, the CDR3 is TGTGCCAGTAGTAATCCCCTAGCGGATCGCACAGATACGCAGTATTTT. Translated, it gives CASSNPLADRTDTQYF. The whole variable domain, remainder taken from reference TRBV19 and TRBJ2-3, is DGGITQSPKYLFRKEGQNVTLSCEQNLNHDAMYWYRQDPGQGLRLIYYSQIVNDFQKGDIAEGYSVSREKKESFPLTVTSAQKNPTAFYLCASSNPLADRTDTQYFGPGTRLTVL.

J is TRBJ1-6 and V is TRBV28, with D possibly being TRBD1 (5 bases). Trimming cost V 5 bases and J 3 bases, with 8 bases left between them. The CDR3 runs to 14 residues. Germline CDR1 reads MDHEN; CDR2 reads SYDVKM. The CDR3 reads CASSPDNYNSPLHF. In DNA form, the CDR3 reads TGTGCCAGCAGTCCGGACAACTATAATTCACCCCTCCACTTT.

J is TRBJ1-2 and V is TRBV9; a weak D match, TRBD1 (6 bases). CDR3 size: 16 residues. Germline CDR1 is SGDLS and CDR2 is YYNGEE. The V gene lost 1 base and the J gene lost 4 bases, with 17 bases spanning the gap. CDR3 DNA: TGTGCCAGCAGCGTATATCAGGGGTCCTTAATCTATGGCTACACCTTC. As protein: CASSVYQGSLIYGYTF.

This rearrangement joins TRBV28 to TRBJ2-7; the D gene is possibly TRBD1 (6 bases). Germline V lookup: CDR1 MDHEN, CDR2 SYDVKM. The CDR3 has 15 amino acids. Trimming shortened V by 6 bases and J by 5 bases, and 20 bases separated the two germline ends. CDR3: CASRPLRGSKDEQYF. The CDR3 DNA sequence: TGTGCCAGCAGACCACTCAGGGGCTCAAAGGACGAGCAGTACTTC.

J is TRBJ1-1 and V is TRBV19; 7 positions agree with TRBD1. Per the germline V gene, CDR1 is LNHDA and CDR2 is SQIVND (reference sequence). CDR3 length equals 15 residues. The trim removed 10 bases at V and 1 base at J, leaving 12 bases unmatched. This CDR3 is CATGETGSGNTEAFF. The CDR3 coding sequence is TGTGCCACTGGCGAGACAGGGTCAGGGAACACTGAAGCTTTCTTT.

The chain carries TRBV4-3 and TRBJ2-3, with 13 bases that match TRBD2. Trimming cost V 0 bases and J 4 bases; bases outside gene matches: 4. The germline gives CDR1 LGHNA, CDR2 YSLEER. The CDR3 has 17 residues. DNA for the CDR3: TGCGCCAGCAGCCAAGATCTCACTAGCGGGGGGGCAGATACGCAGTATTTT. Amino acid sequence: CASSQDLTSGGADTQYF.

The chain combines TRBV4-3 with TRBJ1-2; the D gene is possibly TRBD1 (6 bases). Trimming pared 1 base from V and 5 bases from J, leaving 17 bases between. CDR3 size: 16 residues. Germline CDR1 LGHNA, CDR2 YSLEER. The CDR3, as DNA: TGCGCCAGCAGCCAAGGTCAGACCAGGGGAAGTTATGGCTACACCTTC. Protein sequence: CASSQGQTRGSYGYTF.

The chain is built from TRBV13 and TRBJ2-7; 8 positions match TRBD1. The CDR3 sequence is 16 residues long. CDR1 is PRHDT and CDR2 is FYEKMQ in the germline V gene (reference sequence). With V trimmed by 5 bases and J by 6 bases, 15 bases remained unmatched. The CDR3 DNA reads as TGTGCCAGCAGCCCTCCGCCCGGACAGGGAGAGGTCGAGCAGTACTTC. It encodes CASSPPPGQGEVEQYF.

The CDR3 loop reads CASGHLRTANTEAFF. The DNA of the CDR3 is TGTGCCAGCGGCCACCTCAGGACAGCGAACACTGAAGCTTTCTTT. The chain has TRBV7-9 and TRBJ1-1; maybe TRBD1 (6 bases). Germline V gives CDR1 SEHNR, CDR2 FQNEAQ (reference sequence). V lost 8 bases to trimming and J lost 1 base, with 17 bases between them. This CDR3 contains 15 residues. Filled out from reference TRBV7-9 and TRBJ1-1, the complete variable domain reads DTGVSQNPRHKITKRGQNVTFRCDPISEHNRLYWYRQTLGQGPEFLTYFQNEAQLEKSRLLSDRFSAERPKGSFSTLEIQRTEQGDSAMYLCASGHLRTANTEAFFGQGTRLTVV.

DNA for the CDR3: TGTGCCATCAGTGCGACTTATGGCTACACCTTC. It codes for CAISATYGYTF. The chain carries TRBV10-3 and TRBJ1-2; D is uncertain. The CDR3 covers 11 residues. Germline CDR1 ENHRY, CDR2 SYGVKD. The germline V and J ends were trimmed by 4 bases and 5 bases, with 5 bases remaining between them.

This chain connects TRBV28 to TRBJ2-2, with a possible D match to TRBD2 (5 bases). The ends were cut back, 2 bases at V and 6 bases at J, with 7 bases in the middle. Germline assignment: CDR1 MDHEN and CDR2 SYDVKM. CDR3 size: 13 residues. The CDR3 reads CASSLDYPGELFF. The CDR3 DNA reads as TGTGCCAGCAGTTTAGACTACCCCGGGGAGCTGTTTTTT.

The chain is built from TRBV5-6 and TRBJ1-1; TRBD1 matches 7 bases. Trimming took 2 bases from V and 4 from J; bases not matched to a gene: 5. CDR1 and CDR2 from the germline V gene are SGHDT and YYEEEE. The CDR3 length is 14 residues. Here the CDR3 DNA reads TGTGCCAGCAGCTTTACAGGGGTGGGCACTGAAGCTTTCTTT. The encoded protein is CASSFTGVGTEAFF. Full variable domain (missing parts from reference TRBV5-6 and TRBJ1-1): DAGVTQSPTHLIKTRGQQVTLRCSPKSGHDTVSWYQQALGQGPQFIFQYYEEEERQRGNFPDRFSGHQFPNYSSELNVNALLLGDSALYLCASSFTGVGTEAFFGQGTRLTVV.

The chain's CDR3 is CASSESPGTAYGYTF. In nucleotides, the CDR3 is TGTGCCAGCAGTGAGTCCCCCGGGACAGCCTATGGCTACACCTTC. The J gene is TRBJ1-2, the V gene TRBV2, with 7 positions matching TRBD1. Trimming removed 3 bases from V and 4 bases from J; junction bases left unmatched: 8. CDR3 length: 15 residues. CDR1 is SNHLY and CDR2 is FYNNEI in the germline V gene.

The rearrangement links TRBV11-3 to TRBJ2-1; TRBD2 is a possible D gene (6 bases). The germline gives CDR1 SGHNT, CDR2 YENEEA. The V and J ends lost 5 bases and 10 bases respectively, with 15 bases between them. This CDR3 comprises 13 residues. For the CDR3, the DNA is TGTGCCAGCAGCCCCCCGACTAGTTACGAGCAGTTCTTC. Translating gives CASSPPTSYEQFF.